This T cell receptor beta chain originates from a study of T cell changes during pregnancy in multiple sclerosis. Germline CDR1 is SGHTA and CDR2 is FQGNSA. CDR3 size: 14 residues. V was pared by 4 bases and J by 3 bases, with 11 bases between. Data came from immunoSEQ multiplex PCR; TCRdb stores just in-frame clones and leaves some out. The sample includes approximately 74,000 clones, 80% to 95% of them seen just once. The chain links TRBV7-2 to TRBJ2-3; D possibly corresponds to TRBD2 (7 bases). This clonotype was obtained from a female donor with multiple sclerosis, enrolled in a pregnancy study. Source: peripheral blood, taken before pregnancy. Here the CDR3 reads CASSWEGGTDTQYF. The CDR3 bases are TGTGCCAGCAGCTGGGAGGGGGGTACAGATACGCAGTATTTT. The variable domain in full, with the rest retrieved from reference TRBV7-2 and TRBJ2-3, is GAGVSQSPSNKVTEKGKDVELRCDPISGHTALYWYRQSLGQGLEFLIYFQGNSAPDKSGLPSDRFSAERTGGSVSTLTIQRTQQEDSAVYLCASSWEGGTDTQYFGPGTRLTVL.